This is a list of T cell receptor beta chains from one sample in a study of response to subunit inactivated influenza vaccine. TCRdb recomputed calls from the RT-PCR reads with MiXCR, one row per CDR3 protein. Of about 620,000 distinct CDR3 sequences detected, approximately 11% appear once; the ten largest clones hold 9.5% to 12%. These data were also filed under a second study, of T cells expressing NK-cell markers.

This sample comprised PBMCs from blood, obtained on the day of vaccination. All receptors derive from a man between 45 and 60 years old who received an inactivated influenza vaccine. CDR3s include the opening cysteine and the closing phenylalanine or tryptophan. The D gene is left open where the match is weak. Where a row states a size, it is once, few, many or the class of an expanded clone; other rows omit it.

CDR3aa: CASSWIGANTEAFF
CDR3nt: TGTGCCAGCAGCTGGATAGGGGCGAACACTGAAGCTTTCTTT
v_gene: TRBV7-2
abundance: few
j_gene: TRBJ1-1
d_gene: NA

CDR3aa: CASSLDGGGAYEQYF
CDR3nt: TGTGCCAGCAGTTTAGACGGGGGTGGGGCATACGAGCAGTACTTC
v_gene: TRBV12-3/TRBV12-4
abundance: many
j_gene: TRBJ2-7
d_gene: NA

CDR3aa: CASSQTGSEQYF
CDR3nt: TGTGCCAGCAGCCAAACAGGGTCCGAGCAGTACTTC
v_gene: TRBV7-2
abundance: NA
j_gene: TRBJ2-7
d_gene: NA

CDR3aa: CASTRDVRRQYF
CDR3nt: TGTGCCAGCACCCGGGATGTTCGTCGGCAGTACTTC
v_gene: TRBV6-2/TRBV6-3
abundance: many
j_gene: TRBJ2-7
d_gene: NA

CDR3aa: CASSYYKRDTYEQYF
CDR3nt: TGTGCCAGCAGTTATTACAAGCGGGACACCTACGAGCAGTACTTC
v_gene: TRBV6-5
abundance: many
j_gene: TRBJ2-7
d_gene: NA

CDR3aa: CASSPTDGNYGYTF
CDR3nt: TGTGCCAGCAGTCCGACGGACGGGAACTATGGCTACACCTTC
v_gene: TRBV12-3/TRBV12-4
abundance: few
j_gene: TRBJ1-2
d_gene: NA

CDR3aa: CASSFQPSGGPYEQYF
CDR3nt: TGTGCCAGCAGTTTCCAGCCTAGCGGGGGTCCCTACGAGCAGTACTTC
v_gene: TRBV12-3/TRBV12-4
abundance: NA
j_gene: TRBJ2-7
d_gene: TRBD2

CDR3aa: CASSYLGGIHEQYF
CDR3nt: TGTGCCAGCAGTTACCTAGGAGGGATCCACGAGCAGTACTTC
v_gene: TRBV6-5
abundance: NA
j_gene: TRBJ2-7
d_gene: NA

CDR3aa: CASSYVGGYEQYF
CDR3nt: TGTGCCAGCAGTTACGTGGGAGGCTACGAGCAGTACTTC
v_gene: TRBV6-5
abundance: few
j_gene: TRBJ2-7
d_gene: NA

CDR3aa: CASSLERVGELFF
CDR3nt: TGTGCCAGCAGCTTGGAGCGAGTCGGGGAGCTGTTTTTT
v_gene: TRBV5-8
abundance: few
j_gene: TRBJ2-2
d_gene: NA

CDR3aa: CASSLAGTPNTEAFF
CDR3nt: TGCGCCAGCAGCTTGGCCGGGACACCGAACACTGAAGCTTTCTTT
v_gene: TRBV5-1
abundance: NA
j_gene: TRBJ1-1
d_gene: NA

CDR3aa: CASSFPREGTDTQYF
CDR3nt: TGTGCCAGCAGTTTTCCCCGGGAGGGCACAGATACGCAGTATTTT
v_gene: TRBV28
abundance: few
j_gene: TRBJ2-3
d_gene: TRBD2

CDR3aa: CASSLTSGDRQPQHF
CDR3nt: TGCGCCAGCAGCCTTACGTCCGGGGATAGGCAGCCCCAGCATTTT
v_gene: TRBV4-3
abundance: few
j_gene: TRBJ1-5
d_gene: NA

CDR3aa: CAISEEGGLAGTYNEQFF
CDR3nt: TGTGCCATCAGTGAGGAGGGGGGGCTAGCGGGGACGTACAATGAGCAGTTCTTC
v_gene: TRBV10-3
abundance: NA
j_gene: TRBJ2-1
d_gene: TRBD2

CDR3aa: CASSQPGLSGYTF
CDR3nt: TGCGCCAGCAGCCAGCCCGGGTTAAGCGGCTACACCTTC
v_gene: TRBV4-1
abundance: few
j_gene: TRBJ1-2
d_gene: NA

CDR3aa: CASSLAGKGTDTQYF
CDR3nt: TGCGCCAGCAGCTTGGCCGGTAAGGGCACAGATACGCAGTATTTT
v_gene: TRBV5-1
abundance: NA
j_gene: TRBJ2-3
d_gene: NA

CDR3aa: CASSLGEAGVYEQYF
CDR3nt: TGTGCCAGCAGCTTAGGGGAAGCGGGAGTCTACGAGCAGTACTTC
v_gene: TRBV7-2
abundance: few
j_gene: TRBJ2-7
d_gene: TRBD2

CDR3aa: CASSPLPGGTNSYEQYF
CDR3nt: TGTGCCAGCAGTCCCCTCCCCGGGGGGACCAACTCCTACGAGCAGTACTTC
v_gene: TRBV6-1
abundance: NA
j_gene: TRBJ2-7
d_gene: TRBD2

CDR3aa: CASSWDRGGRAFF
CDR3nt: TGTGCCAGCAGCTGGGACAGGGGTGGGAGAGCTTTCTTT
v_gene: TRBV7-2
abundance: NA
j_gene: TRBJ1-1
d_gene: TRBD1

CDR3aa: CASTTKGEEDSYEQYF
CDR3nt: TGTGCCAGCACCACTAAAGGGGAGGAGGACTCCTACGAGCAGTACTTC
v_gene: TRBV6-1
abundance: many
j_gene: TRBJ2-7
d_gene: NA

CDR3aa: CASELTGGTEAFF
CDR3nt: TGTGCCAGCGAACTCACAGGGGGCACTGAAGCTTTCTTT
v_gene: TRBV14
abundance: NA
j_gene: TRBJ1-1
d_gene: TRBD1

CDR3aa: CASSFGTSVSYEQYF
CDR3nt: TGTGCCAGCAGTTTTGGGACTAGCGTTTCCTACGAGCAGTACTTC
v_gene: TRBV28
abundance: few
j_gene: TRBJ2-7
d_gene: TRBD2

CDR3aa: CASTGRRALDTQYF
CDR3nt: TGTGCCAGCACCGGGAGGAGGGCTCTAGATACGCAGTATTTT
v_gene: TRBV11-2
abundance: few
j_gene: TRBJ2-3
d_gene: TRBD2